Each of the 30 T cell receptor beta chains below was sequenced from the same sample in a study of T cell repertoires in cytomegalovirus infection (dated by TCRdb to between 2018 and 2021). The sample's treatment or condition label, in plain terms: in vitro stimulation with specific CMV peptide epitopes to enrich CMV-specific T cells. Instrument used: Illumina HiSeq 1500. TCRdb itself trimmed the public reads at Q25 with fastp, ran MiXCR and retained productive beta chains. Every entry covers one CDR3 protein and lists the most common genes and DNA from its rows. The sample table lists some 800,000 distinct CDR3 sequences, 25% to 30% of them with a count of one. Around 13% of the sample lies in the top ten. These receptors have no known antigen. The sequences come from cultured CD8+ T cells from PBMCs, collected from culture after CMV antigen stimulation. The origin of the receptors is a human donor in good health (CMV status not recorded). Some clones in this sample may be carry-over from other donors' samples.

The chain combines TRBV20-1 with TRBJ1-5; 7 positions match TRBD1. The J segment lost 4 bases and the V segment lost 1 base, leaving 7 bases of the junction unmatched. Germline assignment: CDR1 DFQATT and CDR2 SNEGSKA (reference sequence). The CDR3 totals 15 residues. This CDR3 reads CSARARRGRNQPQHF. CDR3 sequence (DNA): TGCAGTGCTAGAGCGCGCAGGGGGAGAAATCAGCCCCAGCATTTT.

Here the CDR3 reads CSVEDSDRPYEQYF. CDR3 bases: TGCAGCGTTGAAGATAGTGACAGACCCTACGAGCAGTACTTC. The rearrangement uses TRBV29-1 and TRBJ2-7; weak D call: TRBD1 (5 bases). This CDR3 has 14 residues. V was trimmed by 0 bases and J by 2 bases, leaving 11 bases between them. Germline assignment: CDR1 SQVTM and CDR2 ANQGSEA.

This clonotype was counted only a few times. The J gene is TRBJ2-1, the V gene TRBV28; perhaps TRBD2 as D (6 bases). V gave up 4 bases and J gave up 12 bases, with 25 bases separating them. Germline-derived CDR1 and CDR2 are MDHEN and SYDVKM. CDR3 length: 16 residues. DNA of the CDR3: TGTGCCAGCAGTTCACCACGCGGGATGGAAGGGCGCTCGCAGTTCTTC. Encoded protein: CASSSPRGMEGRSQFF.

The chain recombines TRBV5-6 with TRBJ1-3, with 9 nucleotides matching TRBD1. CDR1 and CDR2 (germline): SGHDT, YYEEEE. The junction had 5 bases not matched to a gene; V was cut back by 7 bases and J by 3 bases. The CDR3 runs to 14 residues. CDR3 coding DNA: TGTGCCAGCCTCGGGACAGGGCATGGAAACACCATATATTTT. This encodes CASLGTGHGNTIYF. The full variable domain, rest sourced from reference TRBV5-6 and TRBJ1-3, is DAGVTQSPTHLIKTRGQQVTLRCSPKSGHDTVSWYQQALGQGPQFIFQYYEEEERQRGNFPDRFSGHQFPNYSSELNVNALLLGDSALYLCASLGTGHGNTIYFGEGSWLTVV.

This clonotype was picked up many times. V gene TRBV6-6 combines with J gene TRBJ2-1, with 10 nucleotides matching TRBD1. The CDR3 length is 14 residues. The J segment lost 6 bases and the V segment lost 4 bases, leaving 3 bases of the junction unmatched. In germline, CDR1 is MNHNY, CDR2 SVGAGI (reference sequence). In DNA form, the CDR3 reads TGTGCCAGCAGTTCCCGGGACAGGGGCAATGAGCAGTTCTTC. Its protein product is CASSSRDRGNEQFF.

This clonotype was observed a handful of times. The CDR3 DNA follows: TGTGCCAGCAGCCCTGCCGGGGGCATCGAAAACATTCAGTACTTC. Residues: CASSPAGGIENIQYF. The J gene is TRBJ2-4, the V gene TRBV7-9; D might be TRBD1 or TRBD2, each matching 6 bases. The germline V gene has CDR1 SEHNR and CDR2 FQNEAQ (reference sequence). The CDR3 is made up of 15 amino acids. With 5 bases removed from V and 5 bases from J, the gap between germline ends came to 16 bases.

J is TRBJ2-1 and V is TRBV28, with a weak D call TRBD2 (6 bases). The germline gives CDR1 MDHEN, CDR2 SYDVKM. This CDR3 is 14 amino acids long. Trimming stripped 1 base from V and 7 bases from J, with 11 bases between. The CDR3 bases are TGTGCCAGCAGTTTATTAGGGGCGGGAAATGAGCAGTTCTTC. Its protein product is CASSLLGAGNEQFF.

This clonotype was observed a few times. V usage is TRBV19 and J usage is TRBJ1-2; possibly TRBD1 for D (5 bases). The V end lost 10 bases, the J end lost 2 bases, and 11 bases lay between the germline ends. Germline V gene lookup returns CDR1 LNHDA and CDR2 SQIVND (reference sequence). This CDR3 region has 12 residues. This chain's CDR3 is CATQTVNYGYTF. The CDR3 DNA sequence: TGTGCCACCCAGACAGTCAACTATGGCTACACCTTC.

This chain uses TRBV28 with TRBJ2-5; D may be TRBD1 (6 bases). V lost 4 bases and J 2 bases, leaving 11 bases between the germline ends. The CDR3 is made up of 14 amino acids. Germline CDR1 reads MDHEN; CDR2 reads SYDVKM. This CDR3 reads CASSSLGQQETQYF. CDR3 in DNA: TGTGCCAGCAGTTCCCTTGGACAGCAAGAGACCCAGTACTTC.

The genes are TRBV28 and TRBJ2-5; possibly TRBD1 for D (5 bases). V was pared by 4 bases and J by 4 bases, with 16 bases between. Germline V CDR1 and CDR2: MDHEN, SYDVKM. This CDR3 spans 15 amino acids. CDR3 region: CASSSGNLGGETQYF. The CDR3 DNA follows: TGTGCCAGCAGTTCAGGGAACCTGGGCGGAGAGACCCAGTACTTC.

This clonotype was detected many times. The chain recombines TRBV27 with TRBJ1-1, with D maybe TRBD1 (6 bases). Trimming stripped 4 bases from V and 4 bases from J, with 13 bases between. The CDR3 is made up of 14 amino acids. Germline values: CDR1 MNHEY, CDR2 SMNVEV (reference sequence). Here the CDR3 DNA reads TGTGCCAGCAGTTCCGCAGGGGTGGCCACTGAAGCTTTCTTT. Protein product: CASSSAGVATEAFF.

The gene calls are TRBV5-8 and TRBJ2-1, with a possible D match to TRBD2 (5 bases). V lost 2 bases and J 5 bases, leaving 14 bases between the germline ends. There are 15 residues in the CDR3. Looked up from germline, CDR1 is SGHTS and CDR2 is YDEGEE. The CDR3 region has the DNA TGTGCCAGCAGCTTAGGGAGAGGGCGGAACAATGAGCAGTTCTTC. It codes for CASSLGRGRNNEQFF.

This clonotype occurred a few times. The rearrangement links TRBV7-9 to TRBJ1-2; D is perhaps TRBD1 (5 bases). The germline V and J ends were trimmed by 6 bases and 1 base, with 12 bases remaining between them. There are 14 residues in the CDR3. Germline V gene data show CDR1 as SEHNR and CDR2 as FQNEAQ (reference sequence). As DNA, the CDR3 is TGTGCCAGCAGTGGGTGGGGGAGTAACTATGGCTACACCTTC. It is translated as CASSGWGSNYGYTF.

The CDR3 nucleotides are TGTGCCAGCAGCTCCGATGGGAACGAGCAGTACTTC. The encoded protein is CASSSDGNEQYF. The chain recombines TRBV12-3 or TRBV12-4 with TRBJ2-7; D not resolved. V shed 6 bases and J shed 5 bases, with 11 bases lying between them. This CDR3 is 12 amino acids long.

This clonotype was counted a few times. CDR3: CAIGGTSGDSTDTQYF. The CDR3 DNA is TGTGCCATCGGGGGGACTAGCGGGGATAGCACAGATACGCAGTATTTT. The chain carries TRBV10-3 and TRBJ2-3; 13 bases are a match to TRBD2. Germline V gene lookup returns CDR1 ENHRY and CDR2 SYGVKD. The CDR3 totals 16 residues. V lost 8 bases to trimming and J lost 0 bases; unmatched junction nucleotides: 5.

This clonotype showed up just a few times. The genes are TRBV7-2 and TRBJ1-1; no definite D call. Per the germline V gene, CDR1 is SGHTA and CDR2 is FQGNSA. The V and J ends lost 2 bases and 4 bases respectively, with 20 bases between them. CDR3 length: 17 amino acids. CDR3 nucleotides: TGTGCCAGCAGCTTAAGGGCGGGCACACCTTGGAGCACTGAAGCTTTCTTT. This translates into CASSLRAGTPWSTEAFF.

This clonotype was detected many times. The J gene is TRBJ2-1, the V gene TRBV7-2; D is perhaps TRBD1 or TRBD2 (6 bases each). V shed 4 bases and J shed 2 bases, with 12 bases lying between them. Germline V lookup: CDR1 SGHTA, CDR2 FQGNSA. CDR3 length equals 15 residues. The CDR3 protein is CASSWGASTYNEQFF. Written as DNA, the CDR3 is TGTGCCAGCAGCTGGGGGGCGTCTACCTACAATGAGCAGTTCTTC.

This clonotype was counted many times. The V call is TRBV7-2, the J call TRBJ1-2; D possibly corresponds to TRBD1 (5 bases). Germline CDR1 is SGHTA and CDR2 is FQGNSA. The V end lost 1 base, the J end lost 4 bases, and 10 bases lay between the germline ends. This CDR3 region has 14 residues. CDR3: CASSLGGGSYGYTF. The CDR3 DNA reads as TGTGCCAGCAGCTTAGGCGGGGGTTCCTATGGCTACACCTTC.

Concerning this clonotype: One junction end does not reproduce the germline sequence, and a read error may be involved. The CDR3 here is CSANSLVRARSGNTINF. The DNA for the CDR3 is TGCAGTGCTAACAGTCTCGTTAGGGCGAGGTCTGGAAACACCATAAATTTT. The chain joins TRBV20-1 to TRBJ1-3; D not resolved. This CDR3 is built from 17 residues. Germline V gene lookup returns CDR1 DFQATT and CDR2 SNEGSKA (reference sequence).

The V gene is TRBV6-1, the J gene TRBJ1-1; D is perhaps TRBD1 (6 bases). This CDR3 spans 15 amino acids. Trimming stripped 2 bases from V and 4 bases from J, with 14 bases between. The germline V gene encodes CDR1 MNHNS and CDR2 SASEGT. As DNA, the CDR3 is TGTGCCAGCAGTGAAATCACAGGGATGAGCACTGAAGCTTTCTTT. Protein: CASSEITGMSTEAFF.

On this clonotype: Its ends do not fully match the called genes, so a read error is possible. V is TRBV14 and J is TRBJ1-2; D remains unclear. The germline V gene has CDR1 SGHDN and CDR2 FVKESK. There are 15 residues in the CDR3. The CDR3 region is CTSSPTGWIGDGYTF. The CDR3 DNA reads TGTACCAGCAGTCCTACGGGCTGGATCGGAGATGGCTACACCTTC.

V and J are TRBV7-9 and TRBJ1-1; perhaps TRBD1 as D (6 bases). The CDR3 loop spans 16 amino acids. CDR1 is SEHNR and CDR2 is FQNEAQ in the germline V gene (reference sequence). The V gene lost 5 bases and the J gene lost 0 bases, with 16 bases spanning the gap. CDR3 protein: CASSLPQGPMNTEAFF. For the CDR3, the DNA is TGTGCCAGCAGCCTCCCACAGGGACCCATGAACACTGAAGCTTTCTTT.

About this clonotype: The junction departs from the called germline gene at one end, perhaps through a read error. V usage is TRBV25-1 and J usage is TRBJ2-5, with a weak D call TRBD1 (6 bases). Germline-derived CDR1 and CDR2 are MGHDK and SYGVNS. The CDR3 is 12 residues long. Written as DNA, the CDR3 is TGTGCCAGCAGTGACCAACGACAGGATATCAACTTC. Protein product: CASSDQRQDINF.

The rearrangement uses TRBV28 and TRBJ2-5; TRBD1 aligns across 11 bases. J was trimmed by 4 bases and V by 6 bases; bases with no gene match: 10. This CDR3 is 16 amino acids long. Germline assignment: CDR1 MDHEN and CDR2 SYDVKM. In DNA form, the CDR3 reads TGTGCCAGCAGCTTGAGGCGGACAGGGGGCGGAGAGACCCAGTACTTC. It encodes CASSLRRTGGGETQYF. Based on the CDR3 plus reference TRBV28 and TRBJ2-5, the full variable domain is DVKVTQSSRYLVKRTGEKVFLECVQDMDHENMFWYRQDPGLGLRLIYFSYDVKMKEKGDIPEGYSVSREKKERFSLILESASTNQTSMYLCASSLRRTGGGETQYFGPGTRLLVL.

To note about this clonotype: A much more abundant neighbour one base away suggests this may be a read error. The chain links TRBV7-4 to TRBJ1-1; TRBD1 aligns across 10 bases. CDR1 SGHVT and CDR2 SQSDAQ come from the germline V gene. The CDR3 consists of 14 residues. The DNA for the CDR3 is TGTGCCAGCAACTTATCGGGACAGGGGTCTGAAGCTTTCTTT. Translation gives CASNLSGQGSEAFF.

This chain connects TRBV27 to TRBJ1-2; D unclear. Trimming took off 2 bases at V and 7 bases at J, with 11 bases between the two ends. Germline CDR1 is MNHEY and CDR2 is SMNVEV (reference sequence). This CDR3 spans 13 amino acids. CDR3 DNA sequence: TGTGCCAGCAGTTTAACCCGTGTGGGTGGCTACACCTTC. Protein: CASSLTRVGGYTF.

This sequence joins TRBV28 and TRBJ1-6; D unresolved. This CDR3 has 14 residues. Trimming left V 6 bases short and J 6 bases short, with 12 bases between. Looked up from germline, CDR1 is MDHEN and CDR2 is SYDVKM. CDR3 sequence reads: CASRPKTSNSPLHF. The DNA of the CDR3 is TGTGCCAGCAGACCTAAGACAAGTAATTCACCCCTCCACTTT. The entire variable domain, with the rest obtained from reference TRBV28 and TRBJ1-6, is as follows: DVKVTQSSRYLVKRTGEKVFLECVQDMDHENMFWYRQDPGLGLRLIYFSYDVKMKEKGDIPEGYSVSREKKERFSLILESASTNQTSMYLCASRPKTSNSPLHFGNGTRLTVT.

This clonotype was counted a few times. The chain employs TRBV29-1 and TRBJ2-3; 10 positions agree with TRBD2. The CDR3 has 18 residues. Germline V CDR1 and CDR2: SQVTM, ANQGSEA. The V segment lost 2 bases and the J segment 2 bases; nucleotides outside the gene matches: 13. CDR3 sequence (DNA): TGCAGCGTTGAACCGATAGAGCTAGCGGGGGCACTCACAGATACGCAGTATTTT. Translated: CSVEPIELAGALTDTQYF.

The V gene is TRBV7-6, the J gene TRBJ2-1; D is uncertain. Germline CDR1 and CDR2: SGHVS and FNYEAQ. V lost 4 bases to trimming and J lost 10 bases, with 8 bases between them. The CDR3 totals 11 residues. The CDR3 is CASSSSGEQFF. CDR3 DNA sequence: TGTGCCAGCAGCTCATCAGGAGAGCAGTTCTTC.

The chain combines TRBV6-1 with TRBJ2-3; 7 bases agree with TRBD2. The CDR3 is made up of 15 amino acids. Germline CDR1 and CDR2: MNHNS and SASEGT. With V trimmed by 5 bases and J by 4 bases, 9 bases remained unmatched. CDR3 protein: CASSSTAGNADTQYF. In DNA form, the CDR3 reads TGTGCCAGCAGTTCCACAGCGGGGAACGCAGATACGCAGTATTTT.